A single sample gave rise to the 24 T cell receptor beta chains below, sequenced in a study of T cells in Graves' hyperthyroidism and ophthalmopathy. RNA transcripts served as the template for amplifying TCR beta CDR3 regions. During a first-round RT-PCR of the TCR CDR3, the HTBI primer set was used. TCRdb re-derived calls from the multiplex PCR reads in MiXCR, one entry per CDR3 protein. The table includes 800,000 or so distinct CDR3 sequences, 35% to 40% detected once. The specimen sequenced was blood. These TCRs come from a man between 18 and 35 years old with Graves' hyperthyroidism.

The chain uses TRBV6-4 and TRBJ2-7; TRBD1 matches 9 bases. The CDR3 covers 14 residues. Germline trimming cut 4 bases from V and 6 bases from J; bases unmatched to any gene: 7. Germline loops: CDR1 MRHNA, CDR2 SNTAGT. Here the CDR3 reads CASSARDRVPEQYF. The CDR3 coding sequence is TGTGCCAGCAGTGCTCGGGACAGGGTCCCCGAGCAGTACTTC.

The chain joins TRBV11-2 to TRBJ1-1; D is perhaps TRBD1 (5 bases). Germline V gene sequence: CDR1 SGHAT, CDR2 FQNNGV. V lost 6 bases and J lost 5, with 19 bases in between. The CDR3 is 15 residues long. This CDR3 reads CASSPTWVGRTEAFF. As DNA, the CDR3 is TGTGCCAGCAGTCCAACCTGGGTGGGACGAACTGAAGCTTTCTTT.

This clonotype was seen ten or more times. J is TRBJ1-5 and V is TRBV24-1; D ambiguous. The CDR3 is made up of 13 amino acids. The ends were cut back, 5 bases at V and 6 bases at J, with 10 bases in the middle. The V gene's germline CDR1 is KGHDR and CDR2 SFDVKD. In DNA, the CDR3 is TGTGCCACCAGTGGGGGAGTAGGTCAGCCCCAGCATTTT. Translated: CATSGGVGQPQHF.

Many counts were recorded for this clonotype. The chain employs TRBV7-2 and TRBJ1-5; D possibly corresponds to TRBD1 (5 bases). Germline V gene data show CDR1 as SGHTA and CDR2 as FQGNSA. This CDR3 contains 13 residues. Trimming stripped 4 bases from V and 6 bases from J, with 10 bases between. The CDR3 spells CASSSLGGQPQHF. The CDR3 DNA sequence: TGTGCCAGCAGCTCTTTGGGGGGTCAGCCCCAGCATTTT.

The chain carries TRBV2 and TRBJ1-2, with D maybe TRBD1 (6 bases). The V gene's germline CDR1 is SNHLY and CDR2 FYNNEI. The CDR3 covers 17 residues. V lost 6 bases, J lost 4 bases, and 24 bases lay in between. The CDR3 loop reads CASSVDGGTGMSYGYTF. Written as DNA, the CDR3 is TGTGCCAGCAGCGTTGACGGGGGCACAGGGATGAGCTATGGCTACACCTTC.

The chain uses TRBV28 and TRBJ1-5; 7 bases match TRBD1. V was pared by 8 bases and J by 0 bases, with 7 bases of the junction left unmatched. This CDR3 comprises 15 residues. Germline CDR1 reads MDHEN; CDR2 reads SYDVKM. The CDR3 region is CASAQGGPSNQPQHF. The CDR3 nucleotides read TGTGCCAGCGCCCAGGGGGGACCTAGCAATCAGCCCCAGCATTTT.

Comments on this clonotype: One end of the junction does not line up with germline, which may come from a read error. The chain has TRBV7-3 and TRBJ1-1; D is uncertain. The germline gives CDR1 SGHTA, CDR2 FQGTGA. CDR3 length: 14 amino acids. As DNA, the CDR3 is TGTGCCAGCAGCTTAACAGCGATGAACACTGAAGCTCTCTTT. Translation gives CASSLTAMNTEALF.

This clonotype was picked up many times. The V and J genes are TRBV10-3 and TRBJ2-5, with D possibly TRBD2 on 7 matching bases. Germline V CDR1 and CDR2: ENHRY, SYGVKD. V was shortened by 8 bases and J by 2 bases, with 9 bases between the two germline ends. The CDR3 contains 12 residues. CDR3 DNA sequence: TGTGCCATCGGGGGGGCTCAAGAGACCCAGTACTTC. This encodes CAIGGAQETQYF.

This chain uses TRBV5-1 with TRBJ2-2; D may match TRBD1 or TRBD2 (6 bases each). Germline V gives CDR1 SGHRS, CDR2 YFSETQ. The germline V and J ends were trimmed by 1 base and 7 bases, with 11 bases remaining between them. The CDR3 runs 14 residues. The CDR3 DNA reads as TGCGCCAGCAGCTTGAGGGGGGCCGGCGGGGAGCTGTTTTTT. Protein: CASSLRGAGGELFF.

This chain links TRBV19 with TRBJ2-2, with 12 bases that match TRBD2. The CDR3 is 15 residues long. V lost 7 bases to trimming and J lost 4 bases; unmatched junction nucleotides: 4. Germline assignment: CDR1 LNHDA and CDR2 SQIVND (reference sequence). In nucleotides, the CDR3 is TGTGCCAGTACTGGACTAGCGGGATCCACCGGGGAGCTGTTTTTT. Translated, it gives CASTGLAGSTGELFF. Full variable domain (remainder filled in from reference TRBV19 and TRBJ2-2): DGGITQSPKYLFRKEGQNVTLSCEQNLNHDAMYWYRQDPGQGLRLIYYSQIVNDFQKGDIAEGYSVSREKKESFPLTVTSAQKNPTAFYLCASTGLAGSTGELFFGEGSRLTVL.

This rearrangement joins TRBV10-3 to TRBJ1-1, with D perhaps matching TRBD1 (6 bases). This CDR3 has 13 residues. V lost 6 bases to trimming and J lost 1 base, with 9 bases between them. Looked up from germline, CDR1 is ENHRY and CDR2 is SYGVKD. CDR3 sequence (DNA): TGTGCCATCAGACCGACAGGGAACACTGAAGCTTTCTTT. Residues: CAIRPTGNTEAFF.

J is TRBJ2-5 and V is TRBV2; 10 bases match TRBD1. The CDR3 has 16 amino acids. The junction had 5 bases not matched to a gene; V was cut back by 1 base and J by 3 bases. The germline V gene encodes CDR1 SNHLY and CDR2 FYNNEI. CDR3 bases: TGTGCCAGCAGTGAAGAGACAGGGGGCGCGGAAGAGACCCAGTACTTC. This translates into CASSEETGGAEETQYF.

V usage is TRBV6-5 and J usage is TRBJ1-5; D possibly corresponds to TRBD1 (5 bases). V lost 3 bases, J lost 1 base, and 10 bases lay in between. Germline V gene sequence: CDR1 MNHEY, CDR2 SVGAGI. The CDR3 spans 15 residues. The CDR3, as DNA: TGTGCCAGCAGTTATGGGGGGGGGAGCAATCAGCCCCAGCATTTT. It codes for CASSYGGGSNQPQHF.

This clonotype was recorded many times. The CDR3 nucleotides are TGCAGCCGACGGGATACTAGCACAGATACGCAGTATTTT. It encodes CSRRDTSTDTQYF. The chain uses TRBV29-1 and TRBJ2-3; possible D gene TRBD2, 5 bases. The CDR3 is 13 residues long. Germline V CDR1 and CDR2: SQVTM, ANQGSEA. The ends were cut back, 8 bases at V and 0 bases at J, with 12 bases in the middle.

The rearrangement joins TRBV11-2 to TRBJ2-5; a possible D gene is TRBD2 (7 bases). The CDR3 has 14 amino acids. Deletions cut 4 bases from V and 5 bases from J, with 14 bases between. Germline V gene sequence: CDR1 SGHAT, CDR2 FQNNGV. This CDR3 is CASSWGGLAETQYF. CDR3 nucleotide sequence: TGTGCCAGCAGCTGGGGGGGCCTAGCGGAGACCCAGTACTTC. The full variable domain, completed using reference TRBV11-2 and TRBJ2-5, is EAGVAQSPRYKIIEKRQSVAFWCNPISGHATLYWYQQILGQGPKLLIQFQNNGVVDDSQLPKDRFSAERLKGVDSTLKIQPAKLEDSAVYLCASSWGGLAETQYFGPGTRLLVL.

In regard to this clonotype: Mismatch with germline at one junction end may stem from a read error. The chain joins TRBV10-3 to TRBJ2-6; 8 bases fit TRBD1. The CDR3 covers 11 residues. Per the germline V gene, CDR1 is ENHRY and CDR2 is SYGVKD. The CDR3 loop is CAISSTGAEAF. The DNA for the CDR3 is TGTGCCATCAGCTCGACAGGGGCTGAAGCTTTC.

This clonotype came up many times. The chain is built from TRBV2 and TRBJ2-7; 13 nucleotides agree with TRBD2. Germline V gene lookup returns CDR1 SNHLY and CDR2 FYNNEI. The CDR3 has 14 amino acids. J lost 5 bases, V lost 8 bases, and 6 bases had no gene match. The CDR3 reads CASGGTSGEDEQYF. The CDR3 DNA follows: TGTGCCAGCGGGGGGACTAGCGGGGAAGACGAGCAGTACTTC.

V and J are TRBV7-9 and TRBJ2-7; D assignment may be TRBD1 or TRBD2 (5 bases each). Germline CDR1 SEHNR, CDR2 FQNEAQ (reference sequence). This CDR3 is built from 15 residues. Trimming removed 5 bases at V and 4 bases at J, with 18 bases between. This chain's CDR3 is CASSQGSSGGYEQYF. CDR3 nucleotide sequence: TGTGCCAGCAGCCAGGGAAGTAGTGGAGGTTACGAGCAGTACTTC.

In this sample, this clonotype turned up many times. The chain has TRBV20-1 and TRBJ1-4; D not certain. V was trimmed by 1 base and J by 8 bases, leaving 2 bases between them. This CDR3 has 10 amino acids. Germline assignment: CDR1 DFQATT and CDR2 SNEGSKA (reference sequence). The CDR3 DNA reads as TGCAGTGCTAGAGGAGAAAAACTGTTTTTT. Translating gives CSARGEKLFF.

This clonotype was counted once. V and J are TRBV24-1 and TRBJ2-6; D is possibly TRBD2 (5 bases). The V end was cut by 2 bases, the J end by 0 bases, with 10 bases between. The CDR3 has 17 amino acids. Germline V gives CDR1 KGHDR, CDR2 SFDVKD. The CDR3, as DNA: TGTGCCACCAGTGATTCCCGGACTGGCTCTGGGGCCAACGTCCTGACTTTC. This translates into CATSDSRTGSGANVLTF.

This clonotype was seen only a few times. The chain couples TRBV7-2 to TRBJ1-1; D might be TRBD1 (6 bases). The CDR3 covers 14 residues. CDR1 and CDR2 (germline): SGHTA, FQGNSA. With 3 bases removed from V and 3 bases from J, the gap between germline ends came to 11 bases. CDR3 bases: TGTGCCAGCAGCTTGGGGACATCTTACACTGAAGCTTTCTTT. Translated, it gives CASSLGTSYTEAFF.

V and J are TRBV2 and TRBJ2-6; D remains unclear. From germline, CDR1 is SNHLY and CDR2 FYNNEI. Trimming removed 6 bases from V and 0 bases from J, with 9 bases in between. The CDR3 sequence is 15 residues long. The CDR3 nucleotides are TGTGCCAGCAGCCGGGCTAGCTCTGGGGCCAACGTCCTGACTTTC. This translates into CASSRASSGANVLTF.

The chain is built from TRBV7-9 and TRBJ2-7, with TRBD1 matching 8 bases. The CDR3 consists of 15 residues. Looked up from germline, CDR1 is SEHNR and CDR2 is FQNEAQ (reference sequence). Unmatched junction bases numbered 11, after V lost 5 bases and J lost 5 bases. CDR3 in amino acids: CASSQLRTGWHEQYF. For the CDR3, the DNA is TGTGCCAGCAGCCAACTTCGGACAGGGTGGCACGAGCAGTACTTC.

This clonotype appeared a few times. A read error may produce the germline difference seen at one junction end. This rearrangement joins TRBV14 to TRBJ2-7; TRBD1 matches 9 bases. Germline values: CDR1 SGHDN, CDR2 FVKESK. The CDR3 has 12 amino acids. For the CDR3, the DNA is TGTGCCAGCAGCCAAGTAGGGGACAGGGCCGTCTTC. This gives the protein CASSQVGDRAVF. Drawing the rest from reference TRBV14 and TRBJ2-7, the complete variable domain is EAGVTQFPSHSVIEKGQTVTLRCDPISGHDNLYWYRRVMGKEIKFLLHFVKESKQDESGMPNNRFLAERTGGTYSTLKVQPAELEDSGVYFCASSQVGDRAVFGPGTRLTVT.